This T cell receptor (beta chain) derives from a study of T cell responses to AZD1222 COVID-19 vaccine. A note on this clone: What it binds is not known.

Study conclusions and caveats: Samples come after the peak T cell response, not at day 14. Only 5 or 6 AZD1222 recipients tested seropositive at baseline.

The V and J ends lost 4 bases and 5 bases, in that order; junction bases with no gene match: 2. CDR3 size: 15 residues. CDR1 SGHRS and CDR2 YFSETQ come from the germline V gene. The data were produced by immunoSEQ multiplex PCR, yet TCRdb's version contains in-frame clones alone and is incomplete. The repertoire consists of about 94,000 clones, with roughly 90% occurring once and the leading ten covering more than 10%. The source material was peripheral blood, sampled on day 0 of AZD1222 vaccination. The chain carries TRBV5-1 and TRBJ2-1; 14 positions match TRBD2. This clonotype originated in an adult in good health. CDR3 bases: TGCGCCAGCAGCCCGGGACTAGCGGGGGACAATGAGCAGTTCTTC. It translates to CASSPGLAGDNEQFF.